This T cell receptor beta chain stems from a study of T cell repertoires in cytomegalovirus infection. The study, taken as a whole, reports: The study found HLA-C-restricted CMV-specific TCR beta clonotypes dominating the ex vivo response.

This CDR3 is built from 13 residues. Trimming shortened V by 8 bases and J by 1 base, and 11 bases separated the two germline ends. Germline CDR1 and CDR2: MDHEN and SYDVKM. In TCRdb, the reads were re-called with MiXCR into one record per CDR3 protein. The data contain tens of thousands of distinct CDR3 sequences, approximately 43% of them seen just once; the ten biggest clones take up over 90%. As to this clonotype: Its specificity is unknown.

The material sequenced was CD8+ T cells from cultured PBMCs, taken from culture after CMV antigen stimulation. This sequence was found in a human donor in good health (CMV status not recorded). Some clones in this sample may be carry-over from other donors' samples. This rearrangement joins TRBV28 to TRBJ2-5, with D possibly being TRBD1 (5 bases). The CDR3 nucleotides read TGTGCCAGCCTCGACAGAAGCCAAGAGACCCAGTACTTC. It is translated as CASLDRSQETQYF.